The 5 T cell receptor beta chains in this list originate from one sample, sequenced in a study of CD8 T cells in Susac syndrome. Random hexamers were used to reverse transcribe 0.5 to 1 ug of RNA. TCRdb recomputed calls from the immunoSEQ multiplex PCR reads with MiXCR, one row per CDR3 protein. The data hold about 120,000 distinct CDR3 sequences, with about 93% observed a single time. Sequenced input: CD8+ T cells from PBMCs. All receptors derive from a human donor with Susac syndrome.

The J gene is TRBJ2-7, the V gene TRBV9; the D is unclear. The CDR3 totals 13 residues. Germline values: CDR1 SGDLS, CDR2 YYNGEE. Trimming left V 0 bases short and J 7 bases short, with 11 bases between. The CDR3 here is CASSVEASWEQYF. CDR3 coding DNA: TGTGCCAGCAGCGTAGAGGCTTCATGGGAGCAGTACTTC. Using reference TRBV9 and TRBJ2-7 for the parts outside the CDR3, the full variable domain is DSGVTQTPKHLITATGQRVTLRCSPRSGDLSVYWYQQSLDQGLQFLIQYYNGEERAKGNILERFSAQQFPDLHSELNLSSLELGDSALYFCASSVEASWEQYFGPGTRLTVT.

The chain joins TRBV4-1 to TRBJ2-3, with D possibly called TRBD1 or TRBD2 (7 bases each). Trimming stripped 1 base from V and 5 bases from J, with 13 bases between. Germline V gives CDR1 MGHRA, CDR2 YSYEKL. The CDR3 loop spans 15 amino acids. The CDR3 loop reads CASSQGTGGRDTQYF. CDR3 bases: TGCGCCAGCAGCCAAGGGACAGGCGGGAGAGATACGCAGTATTTT.

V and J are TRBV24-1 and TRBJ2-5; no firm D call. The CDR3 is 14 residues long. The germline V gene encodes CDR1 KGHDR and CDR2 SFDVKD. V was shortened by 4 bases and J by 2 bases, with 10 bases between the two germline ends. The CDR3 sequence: CATSDSTPQETQYF. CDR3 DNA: TGTGCCACCAGTGACTCGACCCCGCAAGAGACCCAGTACTTC.

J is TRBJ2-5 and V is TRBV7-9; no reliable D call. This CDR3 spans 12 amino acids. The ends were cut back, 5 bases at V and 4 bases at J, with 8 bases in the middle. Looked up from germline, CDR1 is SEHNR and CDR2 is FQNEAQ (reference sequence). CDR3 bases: TGTGCCAGCAGCCCGATCGGAGAGACCCAGTACTTC. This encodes CASSPIGETQYF.

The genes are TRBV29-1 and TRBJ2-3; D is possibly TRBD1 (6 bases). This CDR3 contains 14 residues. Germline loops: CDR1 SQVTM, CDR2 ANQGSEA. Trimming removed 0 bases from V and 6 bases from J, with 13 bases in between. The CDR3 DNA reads TGCAGCGTTGAAGAGGGGGCGAGTCCCGATACGCAGTATTTT. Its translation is CSVEEGASPDTQYF.